This record looks at one T cell receptor beta chain sequence and its context. The entry originates in a study of blood T cell repertoires in COVID-19. Study at large: Sample material is recorded as cDNA or gDNA derived from T cells, B-cell-depleted T cells, or PBMCs.

The CDR3 has 17 amino acids. CDR1 is LGHDT and CDR2 is YNNKEL in the germline V gene (reference sequence). The V and J ends lost 4 bases and 0 bases, in that order; junction bases with no gene match: 8. Original methodology: From reference gene primer amplification, estimates of nucleated cell counts were derived. The table came from immunoSEQ multiplex PCR; TCRdb's copy has only in-frame clones and leaves some out. For V, J and clone size, that table is used; D and trimming come from the DNA. The sample lists roughly 320,000 clones, 90% to 95% occurring once. The study recruited people aged roughly 18 to 100 years across approximately 24 US areas. It was within 2 weeks before study entry that exposed participants met a COVID-19 case.

The sample taken for sequencing was PBMCs or T cells enriched from blood (not recorded which). The chain combines TRBV3-1 (or the pseudogene TRBV3-2) with TRBJ2-3; 9 bases fit TRBD2. This sequence originates from a woman aged 25-40 years who had been exposed to COVID-19. This CDR3 is CASSRISGGFSTDTQYF. CDR3 nucleotide sequence: TGTGCCAGCAGCCGCATTAGCGGGGGATTTAGCACAGATACGCAGTATTTT.